This T cell receptor (beta chain) was sequenced for a study of blood T cell repertoires in COVID-19. For the study at large: The United States, Italy and Spain were the sources of the acute and convalescent COVID-19 samples. PBMCs, B-cell-depleted T cells, or T cells were the source of the cDNA or gDNA that made up the material.

Original processing notes: Cell counts per sample came from amplifying reference gene primers. Generated by immunoSEQ multiplex PCR, the TCRdb table keeps only in-frame clones and is missing some. Clone size and V and J calls were adopted from that table, with D and trimming inferred from the DNA. This sample has approximately 50,000 clones, with 70% to 80% found just once. The V gene's germline CDR1 is SGHRS and CDR2 YFSETQ. CDR3 length: 15 amino acids. Unmatched junction bases numbered 7, after V lost 4 bases and J lost 2 bases. This clonotype was obtained from a man aged 70-80 years with acute or convalescent COVID-19. The rearrangement uses TRBV5-1 and TRBJ1-1, with 8 nucleotides matching TRBD1. Sequencing used peripheral blood. CDR3 sequence reads: CASSTSTGANTEAFF. As DNA, the CDR3 is TGCGCCAGCAGCACCTCGACAGGGGCAAACACTGAAGCTTTCTTT.